A single sample gave rise to the 28 T cell receptor beta chains below, sequenced in a study of identical twins. TCRdb called the 5' RACE reads again in MiXCR, with one record for every CDR3 protein. The table lists about 190,000 distinct CDR3 sequences, approximately 15% of them singletons. These data were also filed under a second study, of T cells expressing NK-cell markers.

Sequencing was done on a sample of CD8+ T cells sorted from blood. Receptors were obtained from a woman under 30 in good health.

This clonotype was seen only a few times. The chain recombines TRBV19 with TRBJ2-3; TRBD2 aligns across 7 bases. Losses at the gene ends were 11 bases for V and 6 bases for J; bases not matched to a gene: 8. The CDR3 contains 12 residues. The germline V gene encodes CDR1 LNHDA and CDR2 SQIVND (reference sequence). In DNA, the CDR3 is TGTGCCTGGCGGGGAGGGAGTGATACGCAGTATTTT. This translates into CAWRGGSDTQYF.

This clonotype was found many times. The chain carries TRBV29-1 and TRBJ2-1; no firm D call. The ends were cut back, 6 bases at V and 3 bases at J, with 9 bases in the middle. This CDR3 spans 12 amino acids. Germline V gene lookup returns CDR1 SQVTM and CDR2 ANQGSEA. The DNA for the CDR3 is TGCAGCGTCCCCATGGGCTACAATGAGCAGTTCTTC. Amino acids: CSVPMGYNEQFF.

This clonotype has a handful of counts. V gene TRBV14 combines with J gene TRBJ2-7, with 10 bases matching TRBD1. CDR1 and CDR2 from the germline V gene are SGHDN and FVKESK. V gave up 5 bases and J gave up 3 bases; unmatched junction bases: 19. CDR3 length: 19 amino acids. The CDR3 region is CASSNSPLDRGVTVYEQYF. In nucleotides, the CDR3 is TGTGCCAGCAGCAACTCCCCTTTGGACAGGGGGGTAACGGTCTACGAGCAGTACTTC.

This clonotype was recorded a few times. The chain uses TRBV7-2 and TRBJ2-7; 8 bases align to TRBD1. The J segment lost 5 bases and the V segment lost 3 bases, leaving 9 bases of the junction unmatched. The CDR3 has 15 amino acids. Germline CDR1 SGHTA, CDR2 FQGNSA. This CDR3 reads CASSFPTTGANEQYF. In DNA, the CDR3 is TGTGCCAGCAGCTTCCCTACGACAGGGGCGAACGAGCAGTACTTC.

V usage is TRBV7-9 and J usage is TRBJ2-1, with 9 positions matching TRBD2. V shed 5 bases, J shed 6 bases, and the junction held 11 bases outside the gene matches. This CDR3 has 16 amino acids. From germline, CDR1 is SEHNR and CDR2 FQNEAQ (reference sequence). CDR3 sequence: CASSPQMAGGGNEQFF. CDR3 nucleotide sequence: TGTGCCAGCAGCCCTCAAATGGCGGGAGGGGGCAATGAGCAGTTCTTC. Drawing the rest from reference TRBV7-9 and TRBJ2-1, the complete variable domain is DTGVSQNPRHKITKRGQNVTFRCDPISEHNRLYWYRQTLGQGPEFLTYFQNEAQLEKSRLLSDRFSAERPKGSFSTLEIQRTEQGDSAMYLCASSPQMAGGGNEQFFGPGTRLTVL.

The chain uses TRBV12-3 or TRBV12-4 and TRBJ2-3, with 7 positions matching TRBD2. J was trimmed by 4 bases and V by 7 bases; bases with no gene match: 11. CDR3 length: 15 amino acids. The CDR3 loop reads CASTTVGLRSDTQYF. CDR3 sequence (DNA): TGTGCCAGCACCACCGTGGGACTACGGTCAGATACGCAGTATTTT.

The CDR3 loop is CASSTGGGPTYEQYF. The DNA for the CDR3 is TGTGCCAGCAGTACGGGCGGGGGCCCCACCTACGAGCAGTACTTC. The chain is built from TRBV12-3 or TRBV12-4 and TRBJ2-7; possibly TRBD2 for D (7 bases). This CDR3 has 15 amino acids. Trimming removed 5 bases at V and 2 bases at J, with 16 bases between.

The chain joins TRBV7-9 to TRBJ2-3; D gene uncertain. Germline CDR1 is SEHNR and CDR2 is FQNEAQ (reference sequence). Trimming cost V 2 bases and J 6 bases, with 15 bases left between them. The CDR3 is 15 amino acids. DNA of the CDR3: TGTGCCAGCAGCTTACTACGCTCCGACGGGGATACGCAGTATTTT. Amino acids: CASSLLRSDGDTQYF.

This clonotype was detected ten times or more. This sequence joins TRBV4-3 and TRBJ2-1, with 10 bases lining up with TRBD2. The CDR3 consists of 20 residues. The ends lost 0 bases at V and 7 bases at J; junction bases unmatched: 18. The germline V gene encodes CDR1 LGHNA and CDR2 YSLEER. In DNA, the CDR3 is TGCGCCAGCAGCCAAGATCAAAAGAAAGTCCTAGCGGGAGCGGGGAATGAGCAGTTCTTC. This encodes CASSQDQKKVLAGAGNEQFF.

This clonotype was seen ten or more times. This chain uses TRBV29-1 with TRBJ2-3; TRBD1 matches 8 bases. Germline-derived CDR1 and CDR2 are SQVTM and ANQGSEA. Unmatched junction bases numbered 3, after V lost 7 bases and J lost 3 bases. This CDR3 has 12 amino acids. The DNA of the CDR3 is TGCAGCGAGTGGACAGGGACAGATACGCAGTATTTT. Its protein is CSEWTGTDTQYF.

The chain combines TRBV7-9 with TRBJ2-3; 9 bases fit TRBD2. CDR3 length equals 16 residues. The V and J ends lost 2 bases and 4 bases, in that order; junction bases with no gene match: 7. From germline, CDR1 is SEHNR and CDR2 FQNEAQ (reference sequence). The CDR3 here is CASSLLGGGAADTQYF. DNA of the CDR3: TGTGCCAGCAGCTTACTCGGCGGGGGGGCTGCAGATACGCAGTATTTT. Using reference TRBV7-9 and TRBJ2-3 for the parts outside the CDR3, the full variable domain is DTGVSQNPRHKITKRGQNVTFRCDPISEHNRLYWYRQTLGQGPEFLTYFQNEAQLEKSRLLSDRFSAERPKGSFSTLEIQRTEQGDSAMYLCASSLLGGGAADTQYFGPGTRLTVL.

The chain carries TRBV20-1 and TRBJ1-5; D possibly corresponds to TRBD1 (5 bases). The germline gives CDR1 DFQATT, CDR2 SNEGSKA (reference sequence). The CDR3 consists of 15 residues. V was shortened by 3 bases and J by 1 base, with 13 bases between the two germline ends. Written as DNA, the CDR3 is TGCAGTGCTAGTGCAGGGCCAGGAAGCAATCAGCCCCAGCATTTT. This encodes CSASAGPGSNQPQHF.

V usage is TRBV6-2 or TRBV6-3 and J usage is TRBJ2-1; the D gene is possibly TRBD2 (6 bases). The V end was cut by 1 base, the J end by 2 bases, with 18 bases between. The CDR3 has 18 residues. Germline V gives CDR1 MNHEY, CDR2 SVGEGT. The CDR3 reads CASSYFGTSLGTYNEQFF. Here the CDR3 DNA reads TGTGCCAGCAGTTACTTTGGGACTTCTCTGGGAACCTACAATGAGCAGTTCTTC.

This rearrangement joins TRBV11-1 to TRBJ2-1, with 13 bases fitting TRBD2. Unmatched junction bases numbered 8, after V lost 1 base and J lost 5 bases. The length of the CDR3 is 18 residues. Germline V gene data show CDR1 as SGHAT and CDR2 as FQDESV (reference sequence). CDR3 nucleotide sequence: TGTGCCAGCAGCTTAGGGACTAGCGGGAGCTTTTCGGACAATGAGCAGTTCTTC. It is translated as CASSLGTSGSFSDNEQFF.

In its sample, this clonotype was seen a few times. V usage is TRBV19 and J usage is TRBJ2-3; D unclear. This CDR3 comprises 12 residues. Germline V CDR1 and CDR2: LNHDA, SQIVND (reference sequence). Deletions cut 0 bases from V and 5 bases from J, with 3 bases between. Written as DNA, the CDR3 is TGTGCCAGTAGTATAGAGGGAGATACGCAGTATTTT. This gives the protein CASSIEGDTQYF.

Here the CDR3 reads CASSRAGGETQYF. The CDR3 DNA reads TGTGCCAGCAGCCGGGCGGGTGGAGAGACCCAGTACTTC. This sequence joins TRBV13 and TRBJ2-5; D might be TRBD2 (5 bases). The CDR3 extends over 13 amino acids. The V end was cut by 5 bases, the J end by 4 bases, with 11 bases between. Germline CDR1 reads PRHDT; CDR2 reads FYEKMQ (reference sequence). The full variable domain, its missing parts supplied by reference TRBV13 and TRBJ2-5, is AAGVIQSPRHLIKEKRETATLKCYPIPRHDTVYWYQQGPGQDPQFLISFYEKMQSDKGSIPDRFSAQQFSDYHSELNMSSLELGDSALYFCASSRAGGETQYFGPGTRLLVL.

This clonotype was counted a few times. The chain has TRBV12-3 or TRBV12-4 and TRBJ2-1; possibly TRBD2 for D (5 bases). The CDR3 consists of 15 residues. Trimming left V 2 bases short and J 5 bases short, with 13 bases between. The CDR3 is CASSLKPAVNNEQFF. CDR3 DNA sequence: TGTGCCAGCAGTTTAAAACCAGCGGTGAACAATGAGCAGTTCTTC.

The chain uses TRBV9 and TRBJ2-1, with TRBD2 identical over 8 bases. Germline V gene data show CDR1 as SGDLS and CDR2 as YYNGEE. Losses at the gene ends were 0 bases for V and 6 bases for J; bases not matched to a gene: 2. This CDR3 has 14 amino acids. CDR3 nucleotide sequence: TGTGCCAGCAGCGTAGCGGGAGGGCTCAATGAGCAGTTCTTC. Protein product: CASSVAGGLNEQFF.

The rearrangement uses TRBV9 and TRBJ2-3, with 8 bases lining up with TRBD2. The V gene end was trimmed by 0 bases and the J gene end by 2 bases; junction bases not matched to a gene: 8. This CDR3 spans 17 amino acids. Germline values: CDR1 SGDLS, CDR2 YYNGEE. The CDR3 region is CASSVDDPSGLTDTQYF. Here the CDR3 DNA reads TGTGCCAGCAGCGTAGATGATCCTAGCGGGCTCACAGATACGCAGTATTTT. Combining the CDR3 with reference TRBV9 and TRBJ2-3 gives the whole variable domain DSGVTQTPKHLITATGQRVTLRCSPRSGDLSVYWYQQSLDQGLQFLIQYYNGEERAKGNILERFSAQQFPDLHSELNLSSLELGDSALYFCASSVDDPSGLTDTQYFGPGTRLTVL.

V and J are TRBV7-2 and TRBJ2-3; no clear D gene. This CDR3 region has 11 residues. The germline V gene has CDR1 SGHTA and CDR2 FQGNSA. Trimming took 6 bases from V and 8 from J, leaving 9 bases between them. The CDR3 sequence is CASRYSSTQYF. CDR3 nucleotides: TGTGCCAGCAGGTACAGTAGTACGCAGTATTTT.

The V and J genes are TRBV12-3 or TRBV12-4 and TRBJ2-7; weak D call: TRBD2 (5 bases). Trimming removed 5 bases at V and 5 bases at J, with 10 bases between. The CDR3 is 12 amino acids. The CDR3 spells CASSPPGNEQYF. The CDR3 region has the DNA TGTGCCAGCAGTCCTCCGGGAAACGAGCAGTACTTC.

The chain employs TRBV13 and TRBJ2-6; unclear D gene. The CDR3 is 16 residues long. The V end was cut by 4 bases, the J end by 0 bases, with 10 bases between. Per germline, CDR1 PRHDT and CDR2 FYEKMQ (reference sequence). The CDR3 protein is CASSSVGVSGANVLTF. The DNA for the CDR3 is TGTGCCAGCAGCTCAGTCGGCGTCTCTGGGGCCAACGTCCTGACTTTC.

Only a few counts were recorded for this clonotype. The chain joins TRBV7-9 to TRBJ1-4; D is uncertain. The V end was cut by 5 bases, the J end by 5 bases, with 12 bases between. The germline CDR1 and CDR2 sequences are SEHNR and FQNEAQ (reference sequence). The CDR3 covers 14 residues. DNA for the CDR3: TGTGCCAGCAGCCCCGTGGACCTCAATGAAAAACTGTTTTTT. This translates into CASSPVDLNEKLFF.

This clonotype was picked up a small number of times. The chain uses TRBV20-1 and TRBJ2-1; the match to TRBD2 covers 8 bases. Germline V gives CDR1 DFQATT, CDR2 SNEGSKA (reference sequence). Losses at the gene ends were 4 bases for V and 5 bases for J; bases not matched to a gene: 7. The CDR3 consists of 14 residues. The CDR3 coding sequence is TGCAGTGCTAAGGATGATAGCGGGAACAATGAGCAGTTCTTC. Translating gives CSAKDDSGNNEQFF.

This clonotype was observed a handful of times. The gene calls are TRBV3-1 and TRBJ2-3; 7 positions agree with TRBD1. There are 14 residues in the CDR3. Germline V gene lookup returns CDR1 LGHDT and CDR2 YNNKEL (reference sequence). The V gene end was trimmed by 8 bases and the J gene end by 5 bases; junction bases not matched to a gene: 10. CDR3 nucleotides: TGTGCCAGCGCCCCCCAGGGGGTCGTAGATACGCAGTATTTT. This codes for CASAPQGVVDTQYF.

This clonotype was seen only a few times. V and J are TRBV6-1 and TRBJ2-5, with 8 bases lining up with TRBD2. Germline V gene sequence: CDR1 MNHNS, CDR2 SASEGT. Losses at the gene ends were 7 bases for V and 2 bases for J; bases not matched to a gene: 12. There are 16 residues in the CDR3. CDR3 sequence: CASNPHSGAQQETQYF. CDR3 nucleotide sequence: TGTGCCAGCAACCCCCATAGCGGGGCCCAGCAAGAGACCCAGTACTTC.

The sample holds a few counts of this clonotype. The V gene is TRBV5-1, the J gene TRBJ2-3; no reliable D call. The CDR3 is made up of 15 amino acids. Germline CDR1 SGHRS, CDR2 YFSETQ. The ends were cut back, 2 bases at V and 3 bases at J, with 13 bases in the middle. The CDR3 sequence: CASSLYSRITDTQYF. In nucleotides, the CDR3 is TGCGCCAGCAGCTTATACTCCCGAATTACAGATACGCAGTATTTT.

This chain links TRBV2 with TRBJ1-2; D is ambiguous. The CDR3 loop spans 12 amino acids. CDR1 and CDR2 from the germline V gene are SNHLY and FYNNEI. The V gene lost 7 bases and the J gene lost 1 base, with 7 bases spanning the gap. The CDR3 spells CASNRNNYGYTF. As DNA, the CDR3 is TGTGCCAGCAATCGGAATAACTATGGCTACACCTTC. Based on the CDR3 plus reference TRBV2 and TRBJ1-2, the full variable domain is EPEVTQTPSHQVTQMGQEVILRCVPISNHLYFYWYRQILGQKVEFLVSFYNNEISEKSEIFDDQFSVERPDGSNFTLKIRSTKLEDSAMYFCASNRNNYGYTFGSGTRLTVV.